These 23 T cell receptor beta chains share one sample of origin, sequenced in a study of control samples from healthy donors and cancer patients (dated by TCRdb to about 2020). The protocol used for the library was the immunoSEQ multiplex PCR assay. TCRdb stores this immuneACCESS table with in-frame sequences only. Part of the clones is absent; in the studies checked, under half of the shortfall reflects unresolved V genes, and no reason is known for the rest. This sample gives over 100,000 clones in total; around 90% of them show up just once. The ten largest make up about 2.3% of the sample. The sequencing sample was made of blood. The receptors were gathered from a middle-aged man in good health.

The chain is built from TRBV5-1 and TRBJ1-4; D is undetermined. This CDR3 contains 14 residues. Germline CDR1 SGHRS, CDR2 YFSETQ. Trimming stripped 4 bases from V and 0 bases from J, with 7 bases between. The CDR3 protein is CASSALATNEKLFF. DNA for the CDR3: TGCGCCAGCAGCGCCCTTGCAACTAATGAAAAACTGTTTTTT. Supplemented by reference TRBV5-1 and TRBJ1-4, the full variable domain reads KAGVTQTPRYLIKTRGQQVTLSCSPISGHRSVSWYQQTPGQGLQFLFEYFSETQRNKGNFPGRFSGRQFSNSRSEMNVSTLELGDSALYLCASSALATNEKLFFGSGTQLSVL.

The chain recombines TRBV5-1 with TRBJ1-1; D is ambiguous. With 1 base removed from V and 8 bases from J, the gap between germline ends came to 12 bases. This CDR3 is 13 amino acids long. Germline loops: CDR1 SGHRS, CDR2 YFSETQ. CDR3 loop: CASSLTQELEAFF. In nucleotides, the CDR3 is TGCGCCAGCAGCTTGACTCAGGAGCTGGAAGCTTTCTTT.

The chain combines TRBV3-1 (or the pseudogene TRBV3-2) with TRBJ2-7; D perhaps matches TRBD2 (5 bases). V was shortened by 0 bases and J by 6 bases, with 9 bases between the two germline ends. The germline CDR1 and CDR2 sequences are LGHDT and YNNKEL (reference sequence). This CDR3 region has 13 residues. CDR3 protein: CASSQDEGREQYF. CDR3 sequence (DNA): TGTGCCAGCAGCCAAGATGAGGGCCGCGAGCAGTACTTC.

The chain joins TRBV11-2 to TRBJ2-2, with a tentative D call TRBD2 (6 bases). Germline lookup yields CDR1 SGHAT and CDR2 FQNNGV. The CDR3 consists of 14 residues. Trimming shortened V by 3 bases and J by 5 bases, and 10 bases separated the two germline ends. Here the CDR3 DNA reads TGTGCCAGCAGCTTCGGGGGAACTACCGGGGAGCTGTTTTTT. Encoded protein: CASSFGGTTGELFF. Looking up the rest from reference TRBV11-2 and TRBJ2-2 gives the full variable domain: EAGVAQSPRYKIIEKRQSVAFWCNPISGHATLYWYQQILGQGPKLLIQFQNNGVVDDSQLPKDRFSAERLKGVDSTLKIQPAKLEDSAVYLCASSFGGTTGELFFGEGSRLTVL.

The chain has TRBV29-1 and TRBJ2-1, with D hard to call. The germline V gene encodes CDR1 SQVTM and CDR2 ANQGSEA. CDR3 length: 13 amino acids. Trimming stripped 7 bases from V and 4 bases from J, with 14 bases between. Written as DNA, the CDR3 is TGCAGCGCCCATTCGGTAGGGTACAATGAGCAGTTCTTC. Translated, it gives CSAHSVGYNEQFF.

This clone has only one observation. This chain links TRBV10-3 with TRBJ2-2; D might be TRBD1 (6 bases). The germline V and J ends were trimmed by 2 bases and 2 bases, with 12 bases remaining between them. Germline CDR1 ENHRY, CDR2 SYGVKD. There are 16 residues in the CDR3. The CDR3 protein is CAISEPTGLNTGELFF. In DNA, the CDR3 is TGTGCCATCAGTGAGCCCACAGGGCTCAACACCGGGGAGCTGTTTTTT.

The chain couples TRBV3-1 (or the pseudogene TRBV3-2) to TRBJ2-3, with D tentatively TRBD2 (6 bases). The CDR3 is made up of 14 amino acids. Trimming left V 4 bases short and J 3 bases short, with 11 bases between. Germline V gives CDR1 LGHDT, CDR2 YNNKEL (reference sequence). The CDR3 DNA sequence: TGTGCCAGCAGCCCCACTAGCACTACAGATACGCAGTATTTT. This encodes CASSPTSTTDTQYF.

There are a few counts of this clone. This sequence joins TRBV3-1 (or the pseudogene TRBV3-2) and TRBJ2-3; no reliable D call. The length of the CDR3 is 12 residues. V shed 1 base and J shed 5 bases, with 4 bases lying between them. Germline V gives CDR1 LGHDT, CDR2 YNNKEL (reference sequence). The CDR3 DNA follows: TGTGCCAGCAGCCAAGTGGAAGATACGCAGTATTTT. Translation: CASSQVEDTQYF.

Concerning this clone itself: This sample also contains other DNA sequences that code for the same CDR3. The rearrangement joins TRBV12-3 or TRBV12-4 to TRBJ2-5; no reliable D call. The CDR3 runs to 11 residues. The V gene lost 0 bases and the J gene lost 4 bases, with 0 bases spanning the gap. The CDR3 region has the DNA TGTGCCAGCAGTTTAGCAGAGACCCAGTACTTC. This codes for CASSLAETQYF.

V gene TRBV28 combines with J gene TRBJ1-6, with D maybe TRBD1 (5 bases). Germline CDR1 and CDR2: MDHEN and SYDVKM. The CDR3 length is 14 residues. V was clipped by 5 bases and J by 8 bases, with 13 bases between them. DNA for the CDR3: TGTGCCAGCAGTCCCCGCTTGGGGGATTCACCCCTCCACTTT. Its translation: CASSPRLGDSPLHF.

CDR3: CASSHKTGYSGNTIYF. The CDR3 coding sequence is TGTGCCAGCAGCCACAAGACAGGGTACTCTGGAAACACCATATATTTT. This rearrangement joins TRBV14 to TRBJ1-3; 7 bases map to TRBD1. This CDR3 spans 16 amino acids. In germline, CDR1 is SGHDN, CDR2 FVKESK. Losses at the gene ends were 3 bases for V and 0 bases for J; bases not matched to a gene: 5.

The chain couples TRBV12-5 to TRBJ2-6, with D perhaps matching TRBD1 (5 bases). The CDR3 is made up of 15 amino acids. Germline CDR1 LGHNT, CDR2 FRNRAP. V lost 4 bases, J lost 1 base, and 8 bases lay in between. CDR3 loop: CASGSQGSGANVLTF. CDR3 DNA: TGTGCTAGTGGTTCCCAGGGTTCTGGGGCCAACGTCCTGACTTTC.

The chain joins TRBV28 to TRBJ1-2; the D gene is possibly TRBD1 (6 bases). Trimming took 6 bases from V and 3 from J, leaving 8 bases between them. The germline gives CDR1 MDHEN, CDR2 SYDVKM. CDR3 size: 12 residues. The DNA of the CDR3 is TGTGCCAGCAGGAGGACAGACTATGGCTACACCTTC. It specifies CASRRTDYGYTF.

The rearrangement uses TRBV24-1 and TRBJ2-3, with TRBD2 matching 15 bases. Germline V lookup: CDR1 KGHDR, CDR2 SFDVKD. The V gene end was trimmed by 3 bases and the J gene end by 0 bases; junction bases not matched to a gene: 6. The CDR3 covers 19 residues. The CDR3 DNA is TGTGCCACCAGTGATCCCGGGACTAGCGGGGGGCCTAGCACAGATACGCAGTATTTT. This translates into CATSDPGTSGGPSTDTQYF.

This chain connects TRBV7-3 to TRBJ2-3; TRBD2 matches at 8 bases. The germline gives CDR1 SGHTA, CDR2 FQGTGA. V dropped 2 bases and J dropped 1; count of bases not matched to a gene: 5. CDR3 size: 16 residues. Written as DNA, the CDR3 is TGTGCCAGCAGCTTACAAAGCGGGAGACGCACAGATACGCAGTATTTT. This codes for CASSLQSGRRTDTQYF. The variable domain in full, completed from reference TRBV7-3 and TRBJ2-3, reads GAGVSQTPSNKVTEKGKYVELRCDPISGHTALYWYRQSLGQGPEFLIYFQGTGAADDSGLPNDRFFAVRPEGSVSTLKIQRTERGDSAVYLCASSLQSGRRTDTQYFGPGTRLTVL.

The chain combines TRBV18 with TRBJ2-3, with 11 bases identical to TRBD2. This CDR3 has 17 residues. The V gene's germline CDR1 is KGHSH and CDR2 LQKENI. V was pared by 3 bases and J by 4 bases, with 9 bases of the junction left unmatched. The CDR3 reads CASSPLTSGGSSDTQYF. In DNA form, the CDR3 reads TGTGCCAGCTCACCCCTCACTAGCGGGGGTTCCTCAGATACGCAGTATTTT. The whole variable domain, filled in from reference TRBV18 and TRBJ2-3, reads NAGVMQNPRHLVRRRGQEARLRCSPMKGHSHVYWYRQLPEEGLKFMVYLQKENIIDESGMPKERFSAEFPKEGPSILRIQQVVRGDSAAYFCASSPLTSGGSSDTQYFGPGTRLTVL.

The chain joins TRBV19 to TRBJ2-2; 10 bases align to TRBD2. CDR1 and CDR2 (germline): LNHDA, SQIVND (reference sequence). V was pared by 10 bases and J by 7 bases, with 6 bases of the junction left unmatched. This CDR3 has 13 amino acids. The CDR3 DNA reads as TGTGCCACTGGGACTAGCGTGAGCGGGGAGCTGTTTTTT. The encoded protein is CATGTSVSGELFF.

This chain connects TRBV6-5 to TRBJ1-4; 9 nucleotides match TRBD1. CDR1 is MNHEY, CDR2 SVGAGI, per germline. The CDR3 runs 14 residues. V lost 5 bases to trimming and J lost 10 bases; unmatched junction nucleotides: 8. The CDR3, as DNA: TGTGCCAGCAGTCGGACAGGGGCTATTGGAAAACTGTTTTTT. Encoded protein: CASSRTGAIGKLFF.

This clone is a singleton in its sample. V is TRBV6-5 and J is TRBJ2-7; 7 bases align to TRBD1. The CDR3 sequence is 12 residues long. V shed 6 bases, J shed 4 bases, and the junction held 3 bases outside the gene matches. The V gene's germline CDR1 is MNHEY and CDR2 SVGAGI. CDR3 sequence: CASRTGLYEQYF. CDR3 sequence (DNA): TGTGCCAGCAGGACAGGGTTGTACGAGCAGTACTTC.

The chain carries TRBV10-1 and TRBJ2-1, with D unclear. The CDR3 is 13 residues long. Germline CDR1 reads WNHNN; CDR2 reads SYGVQD (reference sequence). V gave up 4 bases and J gave up 5 bases, with 9 bases separating them. As DNA, the CDR3 is TGCGCCAGCAGTGTAAAACCGAACAATGAGCAGTTCTTC. Translated: CASSVKPNNEQFF.

V usage is TRBV7-9 and J usage is TRBJ2-2; D gene unclear. The CDR3 is made up of 16 amino acids. V lost 1 base and J 5 bases, leaving 14 bases between the germline ends. The V gene's germline CDR1 is SEHNR and CDR2 FQNEAQ (reference sequence). The CDR3 region has the DNA TGTGCCAGCAGCTTAGAGGTATCTACTGGGACCGGGGAGCTGTTTTTT. This gives the protein CASSLEVSTGTGELFF.

The rearrangement joins TRBV9 to TRBJ1-6; TRBD1 might be the D (6 bases). V was cut by 4 bases and J by 4 bases, with 15 bases left in between. Germline CDR1 and CDR2: SGDLS and YYNGEE. The CDR3 is 16 amino acids. The CDR3 sequence is CASSYGIGQYNSPLHF. CDR3 coding DNA: TGTGCCAGCAGCTACGGTATAGGACAGTATAATTCACCCCTCCACTTT.

V usage is TRBV5-1 and J usage is TRBJ1-4, with D perhaps matching TRBD1 (5 bases). Germline CDR1 SGHRS, CDR2 YFSETQ. The CDR3 has 15 amino acids. Trimming took off 3 bases at V and 6 bases at J, with 15 bases between the two ends. DNA of the CDR3: TGCGCCAGCAGCTCGGGGGATCGGCGGGATGAAAAACTGTTTTTT. As protein: CASSSGDRRDEKLFF. Full variable domain (remainder filled in from reference TRBV5-1 and TRBJ1-4): KAGVTQTPRYLIKTRGQQVTLSCSPISGHRSVSWYQQTPGQGLQFLFEYFSETQRNKGNFPGRFSGRQFSNSRSEMNVSTLELGDSALYLCASSSGDRRDEKLFFGSGTQLSVL.